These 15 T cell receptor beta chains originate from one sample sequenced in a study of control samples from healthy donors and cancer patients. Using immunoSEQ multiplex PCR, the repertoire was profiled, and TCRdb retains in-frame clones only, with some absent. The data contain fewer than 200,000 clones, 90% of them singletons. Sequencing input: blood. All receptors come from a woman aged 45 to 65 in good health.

This CDR3 is CASSLVVATEAFF. CDR3 nucleotides: TGTGCCAGCAGCTTAGTGGTGGCCACTGAAGCTTTCTTT. The J gene is TRBJ1-1, the V gene TRBV7-2; the D is unclear. Between the trimmed V and J ends, which lost 1 base and 4 bases, there was a span of 7 bases. The CDR3 is made up of 13 amino acids. Germline V lookup: CDR1 SGHTA, CDR2 FQGNSA.

CDR3 coding DNA: TGTGCCAGCGGGGACTCTGGAAACACCATATATTTT. Its protein is CASGDSGNTIYF. This chain connects TRBV19 to TRBJ1-3; D uncertain. Trimming removed 9 bases at V and 0 bases at J, with 6 bases between. Looked up from germline, CDR1 is LNHDA and CDR2 is SQIVND (reference sequence). The CDR3 covers 12 residues. The full variable domain, its missing parts supplied by reference TRBV19 and TRBJ1-3, is DGGITQSPKYLFRKEGQNVTLSCEQNLNHDAMYWYRQDPGQGLRLIYYSQIVNDFQKGDIAEGYSVSREKKESFPLTVTSAQKNPTAFYLCASGDSGNTIYFGEGSWLTVV.

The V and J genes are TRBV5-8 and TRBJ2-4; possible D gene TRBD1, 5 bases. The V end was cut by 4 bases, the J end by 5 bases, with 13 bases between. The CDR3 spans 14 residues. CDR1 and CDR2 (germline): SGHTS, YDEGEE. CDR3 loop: CASSHRTRENIQYF. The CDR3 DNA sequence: TGTGCCAGCAGCCATAGGACACGTGAAAACATTCAGTACTTC.

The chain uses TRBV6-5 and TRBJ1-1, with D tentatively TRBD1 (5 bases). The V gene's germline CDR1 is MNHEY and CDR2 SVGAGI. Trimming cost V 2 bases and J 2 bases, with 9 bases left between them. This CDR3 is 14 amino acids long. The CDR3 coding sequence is TGTGCCAGCAGTTACGGACATCTAAACACTGAAGCTTTCTTT. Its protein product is CASSYGHLNTEAFF.

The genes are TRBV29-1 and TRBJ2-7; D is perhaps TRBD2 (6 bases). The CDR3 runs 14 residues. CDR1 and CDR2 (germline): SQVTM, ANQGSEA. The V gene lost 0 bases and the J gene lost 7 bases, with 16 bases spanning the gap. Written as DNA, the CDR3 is TGCAGCGTTGAAGATCGAGGAGGGGAGACTGAGCAGTACTTC. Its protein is CSVEDRGGETEQYF.

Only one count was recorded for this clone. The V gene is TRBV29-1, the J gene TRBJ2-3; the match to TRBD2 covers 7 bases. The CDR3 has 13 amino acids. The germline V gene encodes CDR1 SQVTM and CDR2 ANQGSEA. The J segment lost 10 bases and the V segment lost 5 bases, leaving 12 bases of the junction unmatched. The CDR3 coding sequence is TGCAGCGTTCTAACTTCGCCTAGCGGTGCGCAGTATTTT. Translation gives CSVLTSPSGAQYF.

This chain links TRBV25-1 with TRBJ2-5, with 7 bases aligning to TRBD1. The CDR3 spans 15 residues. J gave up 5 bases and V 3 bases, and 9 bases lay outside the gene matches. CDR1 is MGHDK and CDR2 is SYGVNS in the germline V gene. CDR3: CASSELGQPGETQYF. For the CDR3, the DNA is TGTGCCAGCAGTGAGTTGGGACAGCCGGGCGAGACCCAGTACTTC.

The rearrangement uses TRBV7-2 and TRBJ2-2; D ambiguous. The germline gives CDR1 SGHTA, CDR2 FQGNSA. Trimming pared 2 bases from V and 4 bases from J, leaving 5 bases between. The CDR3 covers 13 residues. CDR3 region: CASSLFSTGELFF. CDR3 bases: TGTGCCAGCAGCTTATTTAGCACCGGGGAGCTGTTTTTT.

The CDR3 protein is CSVEKSGGTGELFF. CDR3 nucleotide sequence: TGCAGCGTTGAAAAGTCAGGGGGCACCGGGGAGCTGTTTTTT. The chain combines TRBV29-1 with TRBJ2-2, with 7 bases that match TRBD1. The CDR3 is made up of 14 amino acids. Germline values: CDR1 SQVTM, CDR2 ANQGSEA. After removal of 2 bases from V and 4 bases from J, the junction contained 4 bases not matched to a gene.

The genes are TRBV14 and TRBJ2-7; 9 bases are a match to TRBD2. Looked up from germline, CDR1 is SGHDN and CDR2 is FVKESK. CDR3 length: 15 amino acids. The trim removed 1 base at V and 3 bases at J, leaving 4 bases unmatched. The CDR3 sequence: CASSQGLAGNYEQYF. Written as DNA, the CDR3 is TGTGCCAGCAGCCAAGGGCTAGCGGGGAACTACGAGCAGTACTTC.

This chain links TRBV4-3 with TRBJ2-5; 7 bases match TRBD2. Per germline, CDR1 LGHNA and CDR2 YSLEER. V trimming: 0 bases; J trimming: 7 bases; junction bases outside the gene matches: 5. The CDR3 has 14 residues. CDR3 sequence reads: CASSQDLWGGTQYF. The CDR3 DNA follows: TGCGCCAGCAGCCAAGATCTATGGGGGGGGACCCAGTACTTC.

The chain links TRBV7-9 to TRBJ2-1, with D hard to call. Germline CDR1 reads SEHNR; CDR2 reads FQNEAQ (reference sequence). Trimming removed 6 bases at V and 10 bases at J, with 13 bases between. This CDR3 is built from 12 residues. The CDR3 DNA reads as TGTGCCAGCAGTTCTACAGCCGCAGAGCAGTTCTTC. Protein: CASSSTAAEQFF.

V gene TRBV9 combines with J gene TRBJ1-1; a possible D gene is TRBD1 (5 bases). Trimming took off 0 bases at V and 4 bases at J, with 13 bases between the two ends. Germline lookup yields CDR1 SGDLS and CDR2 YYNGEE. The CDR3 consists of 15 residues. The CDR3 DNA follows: TGTGCCAGCAGCGTAGCCACAGGAGGAGGCACTGAAGCTTTCTTT. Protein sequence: CASSVATGGGTEAFF.

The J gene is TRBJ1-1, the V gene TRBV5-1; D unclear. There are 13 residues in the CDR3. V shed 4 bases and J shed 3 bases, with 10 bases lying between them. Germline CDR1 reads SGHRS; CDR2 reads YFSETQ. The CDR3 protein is CASSKTWDTEAFF. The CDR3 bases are TGCGCCAGCAGCAAGACGTGGGACACTGAAGCTTTCTTT. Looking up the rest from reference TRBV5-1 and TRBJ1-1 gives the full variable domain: KAGVTQTPRYLIKTRGQQVTLSCSPISGHRSVSWYQQTPGQGLQFLFEYFSETQRNKGNFPGRFSGRQFSNSRSEMNVSTLELGDSALYLCASSKTWDTEAFFGQGTRLTVV.

The CDR3 DNA follows: TGTGCCAGCAGTGATCCTGGCGTCGCGGAGGGCTACACCTTC. Protein: CASSDPGVAEGYTF. The V call is TRBV2, the J call TRBJ1-2; no definite D call. The germline V gene has CDR1 SNHLY and CDR2 FYNNEI. The CDR3 has 14 amino acids. V was cut by 3 bases and J by 8 bases, with 16 bases left in between.